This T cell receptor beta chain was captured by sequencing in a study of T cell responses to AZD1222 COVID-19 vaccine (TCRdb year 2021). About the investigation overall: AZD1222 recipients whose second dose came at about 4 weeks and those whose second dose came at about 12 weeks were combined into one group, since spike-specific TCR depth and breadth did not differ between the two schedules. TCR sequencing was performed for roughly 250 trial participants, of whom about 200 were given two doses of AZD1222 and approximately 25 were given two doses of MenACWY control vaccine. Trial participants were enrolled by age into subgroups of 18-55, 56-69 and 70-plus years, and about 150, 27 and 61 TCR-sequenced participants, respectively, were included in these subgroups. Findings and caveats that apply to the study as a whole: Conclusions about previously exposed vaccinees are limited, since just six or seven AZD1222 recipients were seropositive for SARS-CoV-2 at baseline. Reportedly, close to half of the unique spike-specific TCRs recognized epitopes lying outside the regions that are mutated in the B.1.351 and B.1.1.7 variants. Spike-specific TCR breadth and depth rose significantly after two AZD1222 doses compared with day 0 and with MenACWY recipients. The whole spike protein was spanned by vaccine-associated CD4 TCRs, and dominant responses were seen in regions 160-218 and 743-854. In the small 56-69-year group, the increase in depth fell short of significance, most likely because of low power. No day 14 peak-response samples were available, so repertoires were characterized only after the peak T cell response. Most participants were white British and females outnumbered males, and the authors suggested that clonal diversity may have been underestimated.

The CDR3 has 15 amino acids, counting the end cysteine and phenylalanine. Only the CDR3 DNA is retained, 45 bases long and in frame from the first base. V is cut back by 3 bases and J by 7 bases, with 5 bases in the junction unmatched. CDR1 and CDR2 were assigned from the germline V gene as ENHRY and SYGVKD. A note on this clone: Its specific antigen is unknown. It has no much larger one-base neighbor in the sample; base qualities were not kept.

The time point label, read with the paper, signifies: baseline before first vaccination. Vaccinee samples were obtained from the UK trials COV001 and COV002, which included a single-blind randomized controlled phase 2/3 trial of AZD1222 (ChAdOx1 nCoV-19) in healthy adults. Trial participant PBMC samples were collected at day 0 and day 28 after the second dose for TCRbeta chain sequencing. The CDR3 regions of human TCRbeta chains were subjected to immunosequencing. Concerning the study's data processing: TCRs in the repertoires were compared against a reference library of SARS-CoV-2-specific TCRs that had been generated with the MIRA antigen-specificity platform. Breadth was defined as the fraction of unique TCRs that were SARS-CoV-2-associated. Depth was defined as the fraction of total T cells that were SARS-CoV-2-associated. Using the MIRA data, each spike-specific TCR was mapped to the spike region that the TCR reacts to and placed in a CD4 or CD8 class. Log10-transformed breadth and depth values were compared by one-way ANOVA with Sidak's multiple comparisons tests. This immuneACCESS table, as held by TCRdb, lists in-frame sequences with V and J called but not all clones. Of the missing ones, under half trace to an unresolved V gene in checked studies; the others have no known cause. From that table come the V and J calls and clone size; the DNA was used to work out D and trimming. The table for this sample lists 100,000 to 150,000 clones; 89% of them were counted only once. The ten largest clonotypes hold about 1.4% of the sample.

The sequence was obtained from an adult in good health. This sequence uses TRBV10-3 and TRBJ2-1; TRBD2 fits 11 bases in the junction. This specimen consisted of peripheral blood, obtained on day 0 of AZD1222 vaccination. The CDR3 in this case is CAISELAGVTNEQFF. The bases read TGTGCCATCAGTGAACTAGCGGGAGTCACGAATGAGCAGTTCTTC.